The present T cell receptor beta chain was sequenced within a study of spatial heterogeneity in lung cancer. Notes on the study in general: Tumor mutation count correlated with how many alpha and beta TCRs expanded intratumorally.

Time point of the sample: sample taken at primary tumor resection. Germline loops: CDR1 SGHNT, CDR2 YYREEE (reference sequence). The CDR3 covers 15 residues. V was cut by 0 bases and J by 4 bases, with 11 bases left in between. This clonotype was seen many times. Its antigen remains unidentified. TCRdb recomputed calls from the 5' RACE reads with MiXCR, one row per CDR3 protein. Of some 2,700 distinct CDR3 sequences in the sample, 5.5% to 7.5% were seen once. This TCR was sampled from a male donor with early-stage non-small cell lung cancer. The source was lung tumor tissue, collected at surgery. The V gene is TRBV5-4, the J gene TRBJ2-1; possibly TRBD1 for D (5 bases). CDR3 nucleotides: TGTGCCAGCAGCTTGGGGGGCGCGGTGTACAATGAGCAGTTCTTC. Protein product: CASSLGGAVYNEQFF.